The 26 T cell receptor beta chains reported below all come from one sample, sequenced in a study of T cell responses to AZD1222 COVID-19 vaccine. Clones were sequenced by immunoSEQ multiplex PCR, and TCRdb holds only the in-frame ones, with some missing. The top ten clones hold around 3.6% of a sample with some 150,000 clones, about 94% of them seen once. Sequenced material: peripheral blood, taken on day 0 of AZD1222 vaccination. The receptor set was obtained from an adult in good health.

The gene calls are TRBV18 and TRBJ1-6; TRBD1 aligns across 9 bases. The CDR3 loop spans 16 amino acids. Germline loops: CDR1 KGHSH, CDR2 LQKENI. J lost 10 bases, V lost 3 bases, and 10 bases had no gene match. Here the CDR3 reads CASSPPGTGTRSPLHF. The CDR3 DNA is TGTGCCAGCTCACCTCCCGGGACAGGGACCCGGTCACCCCTCCACTTT.

The rearrangement joins TRBV7-9 to TRBJ2-7; 7 bases line up with TRBD1. This CDR3 comprises 17 residues. The junction had 9 bases not matched to a gene; V was cut back by 1 base and J by 0 bases. Germline CDR1 reads SEHNR; CDR2 reads FQNEAQ (reference sequence). As DNA, the CDR3 is TGTGCCAGCAGCTTAGGGAGACAGGGCCATACCTCCTACGAGCAGTACTTC. Translated, it gives CASSLGRQGHTSYEQYF.

V is TRBV5-6 and J is TRBJ1-2; D is undetermined. The CDR3 length is 15 residues. CDR1 is SGHDT, CDR2 YYEEEE, per germline. Between the trimmed V and J ends, which lost 0 bases and 0 bases, there was a span of 9 bases. The CDR3 protein is CASSLVRRANYGYTF. The CDR3 bases are TGTGCCAGCAGCTTGGTAAGAAGAGCTAACTATGGCTACACCTTC.

This clone appeared once. The V and J genes are TRBV28 and TRBJ1-1; D is possibly TRBD1 (5 bases). Germline loops: CDR1 MDHEN, CDR2 SYDVKM. This CDR3 has 16 residues. V gave up 7 bases and J gave up 1 base, with 19 bases separating them. Here the CDR3 DNA reads TGTGCCAGCACCCCCAGCCGTCGACAGAAGAACACTGAAGCTTTCTTT. This translates into CASTPSRRQKNTEAFF.

The genes are TRBV12-3 or TRBV12-4 and TRBJ2-7, with TRBD1 matching over 9 bases. This CDR3 region has 13 residues. Trimming took 5 bases from V and 8 from J; bases not matched to a gene: 7. CDR3 bases: TGTGCCAGCAGTGCCTCGACAGGGGGTAAGCAGTACTTC. Its protein is CASSASTGGKQYF.

The genes are TRBV7-2 and TRBJ2-6; D gene unclear. Germline V gene sequence: CDR1 SGHTA, CDR2 FQGNSA. This CDR3 is built from 15 residues. Trimming pared 5 bases from V and 6 bases from J, leaving 14 bases between. The chain's CDR3 is CASSNKVSAANVLTF. The DNA of the CDR3 is TGTGCCAGCAGCAATAAAGTATCCGCGGCCAACGTCCTGACTTTC.

This clone was found once. V gene TRBV10-1 combines with J gene TRBJ2-7; D unresolved. This CDR3 has 15 amino acids. Germline V lookup: CDR1 WNHNN, CDR2 SYGVQD (reference sequence). The ends were cut back, 4 bases at V and 0 bases at J, with 13 bases in the middle. DNA of the CDR3: TGCGCCAGCAGTGGTACAAGCCTCTACTCCTACGAGCAGTACTTC. Its protein is CASSGTSLYSYEQYF.

The count of this clone is one. The chain joins TRBV6-2 or TRBV6-3 to TRBJ1-2, with 8 bases that match TRBD1. The V and J ends lost 4 bases and 4 bases, in that order; junction bases with no gene match: 11. The length of the CDR3 is 16 residues. CDR1 is MNHEY and CDR2 is SVGEGT in the germline V gene. CDR3 loop: CASSFTRQGLGYGYTF. CDR3 in DNA: TGTGCCAGCAGTTTCACAAGACAGGGGCTAGGCTATGGCTACACCTTC.

This clone occurred once. This rearrangement joins TRBV19 to TRBJ2-7, with D unresolved. Trimming took off 3 bases at V and 0 bases at J, with 12 bases between the two ends. CDR1 is LNHDA and CDR2 is SQIVND in the germline V gene (reference sequence). This CDR3 region has 15 residues. The CDR3 here is CASSIGGAVSYEQYF. Here the CDR3 DNA reads TGTGCCAGTAGTATCGGCGGAGCCGTCTCCTACGAGCAGTACTTC.

The V gene is TRBV9, the J gene TRBJ1-1; D is ambiguous. Trimming left V 3 bases short and J 2 bases short, with 14 bases between. The germline V gene encodes CDR1 SGDLS and CDR2 YYNGEE. The CDR3 consists of 15 residues. The CDR3 spells CASSALQGFNTEAFF. In nucleotides, the CDR3 is TGTGCCAGCAGCGCTCTGCAAGGGTTTAACACTGAAGCTTTCTTT.

In this sample, this clone turned up once. The rearrangement links TRBV7-2 to TRBJ2-3; 8 bases match TRBD2. Trimming removed 5 bases from V and 1 base from J; junction bases left unmatched: 11. This CDR3 spans 17 amino acids. Looked up from germline, CDR1 is SGHTA and CDR2 is FQGNSA. The CDR3 DNA sequence: TGTGCCAGCAGCCCAAGACCACCGACTAGCGGCACAGATACGCAGTATTTT. It yields the protein CASSPRPPTSGTDTQYF.

This clone showed up just once. V gene TRBV5-1 combines with J gene TRBJ2-7; TRBD1 matches 8 bases. The V and J ends lost 5 bases and 1 base, in that order; junction bases with no gene match: 11. Per the germline V gene, CDR1 is SGHRS and CDR2 is YFSETQ. The CDR3 has 16 amino acids. The CDR3 DNA reads as TGCGCCAGCAGTCCAGTCCCTCGGACAGGGTCCTACGAGCAGTACTTC. Its protein is CASSPVPRTGSYEQYF.

The chain recombines TRBV6-2 or TRBV6-3 with TRBJ2-2, with 12 bases that match TRBD2. The V and J ends lost 4 bases and 6 bases, in that order; junction bases with no gene match: 6. The CDR3 sequence is 16 residues long. Germline CDR1 is MNHEY and CDR2 is SVGEGT. CDR3 nucleotide sequence: TGTGCCAGCAGTTCCCCGACTAGCGGGAGAGCCGGGGAGCTGTTTTTT. Translated: CASSSPTSGRAGELFF.

This sequence joins TRBV9 and TRBJ1-6; D unresolved. CDR3 length: 15 amino acids. The germline V and J ends were trimmed by 3 bases and 7 bases, with 14 bases remaining between them. Germline lookup yields CDR1 SGDLS and CDR2 YYNGEE. As DNA, the CDR3 is TGTGCCAGCAGCGCATTCCGGGAGAAGAATTCACCCCTCCACTTT. Translated: CASSAFREKNSPLHF.

The chain has TRBV18 and TRBJ1-5; 7 bases fit TRBD1. The J segment lost 4 bases and the V segment lost 3 bases, leaving 6 bases of the junction unmatched. Germline V CDR1 and CDR2: KGHSH, LQKENI. The CDR3 loop spans 15 amino acids. The chain's CDR3 is CASSPLGGSNQPQHF. CDR3 bases: TGTGCCAGCTCACCCCTAGGGGGCTCTAATCAGCCCCAGCATTTT.

The chain uses TRBV6-5 and TRBJ1-4; the D is unclear. The germline V gene encodes CDR1 MNHEY and CDR2 SVGAGI. The germline V and J ends were trimmed by 7 bases and 7 bases, with 16 bases remaining between them. The CDR3 has 14 amino acids. CDR3 amino acids: CASTPAGPSEKLFF. In nucleotides, the CDR3 is TGTGCCAGCACTCCCGCCGGACCGAGTGAAAAACTGTTTTTT.

This rearrangement joins TRBV10-2 to TRBJ2-4, with D possibly being TRBD2 (5 bases). V lost 1 base, J lost 0 bases, and 10 bases lay in between. This CDR3 is 16 amino acids long. Per germline, CDR1 WSHSY and CDR2 SAAADI. This CDR3 is CASSEFRTLAKNIQYF. CDR3 bases: TGCGCCAGCAGTGAGTTCCGGACTTTAGCCAAAAACATTCAGTACTTC.

This chain connects TRBV5-4 to TRBJ2-7; no firm D call. Trimming shortened V by 2 bases and J by 1 base, and 7 bases separated the two germline ends. The germline V gene encodes CDR1 SGHNT and CDR2 YYREEE (reference sequence). The CDR3 has 13 amino acids. CDR3 coding DNA: TGTGCCAGCAGCTTCACCGGATCCTACGAGCAGTACTTC. As protein: CASSFTGSYEQYF.

This chain connects TRBV19 to TRBJ1-3, with TRBD1 as a possible D gene (6 bases). Germline V gene lookup returns CDR1 LNHDA and CDR2 SQIVND (reference sequence). Trimming stripped 4 bases from V and 0 bases from J, with 10 bases between. This CDR3 region has 15 residues. The CDR3 DNA follows: TGTGCCAGTAGTACCACAGGGACCTCTGGAAACACCATATATTTT. Protein sequence: CASSTTGTSGNTIYF.

V is TRBV6-5 and J is TRBJ1-2; D gene unclear. The CDR3 extends over 15 amino acids. Trimming took off 6 bases at V and 0 bases at J, with 14 bases between the two ends. Germline CDR1 and CDR2: MNHEY and SVGAGI. The DNA for the CDR3 is TGTGCCAGCAGCCGCGACACAGACTCTAACTATGGCTACACCTTC. Its translation: CASSRDTDSNYGYTF.

The chain combines TRBV27 with TRBJ2-7; D is perhaps TRBD1 (5 bases). Trimming removed 8 bases at V and 0 bases at J, with 17 bases between. CDR1 and CDR2 from the germline V gene are MNHEY and SMNVEV (reference sequence). This CDR3 is built from 15 residues. In DNA, the CDR3 is TGTGCCAGCGGTCAAGGGGCAGGTCCCTCCTACGAGCAGTACTTC. Its translation is CASGQGAGPSYEQYF.

The rearrangement joins TRBV25-1 to TRBJ2-7; D possibly corresponds to TRBD1 (5 bases). The V end lost 4 bases, the J end lost 1 base, and 11 bases lay between the germline ends. There are 14 residues in the CDR3. CDR1 MGHDK and CDR2 SYGVNS come from the germline V gene. The DNA for the CDR3 is TGTGCCAGCAGTGGGAACTACAGGTCCTACGAGCAGTACTTC. It translates to CASSGNYRSYEQYF.

The rearrangement links TRBV18 to TRBJ2-7; D is uncertain. V was cut by 1 base and J by 5 bases, with 9 bases left in between. CDR1 and CDR2 (germline): KGHSH, LQKENI. The CDR3 runs 13 residues. The DNA of the CDR3 is TGTGCCAGCTCACCACAAATGGGGAACGAGCAGTACTTC. It is translated as CASSPQMGNEQYF.

The rearrangement joins TRBV5-1 to TRBJ2-7, with 8 bases fitting TRBD1. The CDR3 consists of 15 residues. The V gene end was trimmed by 7 bases and the J gene end by 4 bases; junction bases not matched to a gene: 13. The germline V gene has CDR1 SGHRS and CDR2 YFSETQ. DNA for the CDR3: TGCGCCAGCCGACCTTTCGACAGGGGAGGTTACGAGCAGTACTTC. Amino acid sequence: CASRPFDRGGYEQYF.

V and J are TRBV7-2 and TRBJ1-1; D gene uncertain. This CDR3 region has 14 residues. From germline, CDR1 is SGHTA and CDR2 FQGNSA. The V end lost 7 bases, the J end lost 3 bases, and 15 bases lay between the germline ends. This CDR3 reads CASKRSWVYTEAFF. For the CDR3, the DNA is TGTGCCAGCAAAAGGAGCTGGGTATACACTGAAGCTTTCTTT.

The chain employs TRBV6-6 and TRBJ1-2; D is possibly TRBD1 (6 bases). The length of the CDR3 is 15 residues. The V gene's germline CDR1 is MNHNY and CDR2 SVGAGI (reference sequence). V lost 5 bases, J lost 4 bases, and 17 bases lay in between. For the CDR3, the DNA is TGTGCCAGCAGTCCTTTACAGGGAGGGGGCTATGGCTACACCTTC. Protein: CASSPLQGGGYGYTF.